The rows below give T cell receptor beta chains drawn from one sample of a study of vaccination and CD4 T cells after COVID-19. These receptors have no known antigen. TCRdb passed the PCR reads through MiXCR, listing each CDR3 protein once. The repertoire holds around 20,000 distinct CDR3 sequences, with around 29% as singletons. What was sequenced was cultured CD4+ T cells from blood. All receptors come from a human donor with COVID-19. Each CDR3 is given with its conserved first and last residue. D genes are given only for firm matches. Clone size is not always given. Where it is, it says once, few, many or a class for expanded clones.

clone size: NA
D gene: NA
J gene: TRBJ2-1
V gene: TRBV2
CDR3 protein: CASSDLVIVGHEQFF
CDR3 DNA: TGTGCCAGCAGTGATTTGGTTATAGTTGGTCATGAGCAGTTCTTC

clone size: NA
D gene: NA
J gene: TRBJ2-7
V gene: TRBV5-1
CDR3 protein: CASSLERTASSYEQYF
CDR3 DNA: TGCGCCAGCAGCTTGGAAAGGACAGCGAGCTCCTACGAGCAGTACTTC

clone size: NA
D gene: NA
J gene: TRBJ1-2
V gene: TRBV20-1
CDR3 protein: CSALPRGVGYTF
CDR3 DNA: TGCAGTGCTCTCCCCCGGGGGGTTGGCTACACCTTC

clone size: NA
D gene: TRBD1
J gene: TRBJ1-1
V gene: TRBV28
CDR3 protein: CASHLPRQGSTEAFF
CDR3 DNA: TGTGCCAGCCATTTACCACGACAGGGGAGCACTGAAGCTTTCTTT

clone size: once
D gene: TRBD1
J gene: TRBJ2-2
V gene: TRBV5-1
CDR3 protein: CASSLQGDGELFF
CDR3 DNA: TGCGCCAGCAGCTTGCAGGGGGACGGGGAGCTGTTTTTT

clone size: NA
D gene: NA
J gene: TRBJ2-7
V gene: TRBV6-5
CDR3 protein: CASSYLGSSLLTYEQYF
CDR3 DNA: TGTGCCAGCAGTTACCTGGGCTCGAGCCTTCTTACCTACGAGCAGTACTTC

clone size: NA
D gene: TRBD1
J gene: TRBJ1-6
V gene: TRBV6-1
CDR3 protein: CASSVYQGQGAKSSPLHF
CDR3 DNA: TGTGCCAGCAGTGTTTACCAGGGACAGGGGGCGAAATCCTCACCCCTCCACTTT

clone size: medium-sized
D gene: NA
J gene: TRBJ1-5
V gene: TRBV20-1
CDR3 protein: CSASLRSRFSNQPQHF
CDR3 DNA: TGCAGTGCTAGCCTCCGAAGTCGGTTTAGCAATCAGCCCCAGCATTTT

clone size: few
D gene: NA
J gene: TRBJ1-2
V gene: TRBV20-1
CDR3 protein: CSARESNGYTF
CDR3 DNA: TGCAGTGCTAGAGAATCAAATGGCTACACCTTC

clone size: NA
D gene: TRBD2
J gene: TRBJ2-2
V gene: TRBV11-2
CDR3 protein: CASSPNHGSGATGELFF
CDR3 DNA: TGTGCCAGCAGCCCGAATCACGGTAGCGGGGCGACCGGGGAGCTGTTTTTT

clone size: few
D gene: TRBD1
J gene: TRBJ1-1
V gene: TRBV6-5
CDR3 protein: CASSYSNRGRTEAFF
CDR3 DNA: TGTGCCAGCAGTTACTCTAACAGGGGGAGGACTGAAGCTTTCTTT

clone size: few
D gene: NA
J gene: TRBJ1-2
V gene: TRBV5-1
CDR3 protein: CASSLDQGNYGYTF
CDR3 DNA: TGCGCCAGCAGCTTGGACCAGGGAAACTATGGCTACACCTTC

clone size: NA
D gene: NA
J gene: TRBJ1-2
V gene: TRBV11-3
CDR3 protein: CASSSPGQGGPGYTF
CDR3 DNA: TGTGCCAGCAGCTCACCGGGACAAGGTGGTCCAGGCTACACCTTC

clone size: few
D gene: NA
J gene: TRBJ1-2
V gene: TRBV11-2
CDR3 protein: CASSFGGGYGYTF
CDR3 DNA: TGTGCCAGCAGCTTCGGGGGAGGCTATGGCTACACCTTC

clone size: NA
D gene: TRBD1
J gene: TRBJ1-5
V gene: TRBV19
CDR3 protein: CASSMTERTGLNQPQHF
CDR3 DNA: TGTGCCAGCAGTATGACGGAGCGGACAGGTCTCAATCAGCCCCAGCATTTT

clone size: NA
D gene: NA
J gene: TRBJ2-3
V gene: TRBV11-3
CDR3 protein: CASSSGGVAFTDTQYF
CDR3 DNA: TGTGCCAGCAGCTCCGGTGGGGTCGCCTTCACAGATACGCAGTATTTT

clone size: NA
D gene: TRBD2
J gene: TRBJ2-1
V gene: TRBV20-1
CDR3 protein: CSAYSGGSSYNEQFF
CDR3 DNA: TGCAGTGCATATAGCGGGGGGTCCTCCTACAATGAGCAGTTCTTC

clone size: NA
D gene: NA
J gene: TRBJ2-7
V gene: TRBV12-3/TRBV12-4
CDR3 protein: CASSRQGSWGEQYF
CDR3 DNA: TGTGCCAGCAGCCGGCAGGGAAGCTGGGGCGAGCAGTACTTC

clone size: NA
D gene: NA
J gene: TRBJ1-6
V gene: TRBV27
CDR3 protein: CASSLRSWTVSTPIAPHHF
CDR3 DNA: TGTGCCAGCAGTTTACGATCATGGACAGTGTCCACCCCCATTGCGCCCCACCACTTT

clone size: NA
D gene: TRBD1
J gene: TRBJ1-2
V gene: TRBV5-4
CDR3 protein: CASSSDRGDLLGYTF
CDR3 DNA: TGTGCCAGCAGCTCTGACAGGGGCGACCTTCTTGGCTACACCTTC

clone size: NA
D gene: NA
J gene: TRBJ1-2
V gene: TRBV29-1
CDR3 protein: CSVEAGPGGGYGYTF
CDR3 DNA: TGCAGCGTTGAAGCTGGTCCGGGCGGTGGCTATGGCTACACCTTC

clone size: NA
D gene: TRBD2
J gene: TRBJ2-2
V gene: TRBV2
CDR3 protein: CASIEQRGAGELFF
CDR3 DNA: TGTGCCAGCATCGAACAGCGGGGGGCCGGGGAGCTGTTTTTT

clone size: NA
D gene: NA
J gene: TRBJ1-2
V gene: TRBV30
CDR3 protein: CAWKLGTYLAYGYTF
CDR3 DNA: TGTGCCTGGAAACTCGGCACCTACCTTGCCTATGGCTACACCTTC

clone size: NA
D gene: NA
J gene: TRBJ1-3
V gene: TRBV21-1
CDR3 protein: CASSVHRDSNSGNTIYF
CDR3 DNA: TGTGCCAGCAGCGTACACCGGGACAGTAATTCTGGAAACACCATATATTTT

clone size: NA
D gene: NA
J gene: TRBJ1-1
V gene: TRBV18
CDR3 protein: CASSPPSGRAEAFF
CDR3 DNA: TGTGCCAGCTCACCACCGAGTGGGAGGGCTGAAGCTTTCTTT

clone size: few
D gene: TRBD1
J gene: TRBJ1-5
V gene: TRBV12-3/TRBV12-4
CDR3 protein: CASSLGQGAASNQPQHF
CDR3 DNA: TGTGCCAGCAGTTTAGGACAGGGGGCCGCTAGCAATCAGCCCCAGCATTTT

clone size: few
D gene: NA
J gene: TRBJ1-2
V gene: TRBV28
CDR3 protein: CASSLRAGVNDTF
CDR3 DNA: TGTGCCAGCAGTTTAAGGGCAGGGGTAAACGACACCTTC

clone size: NA
D gene: NA
J gene: TRBJ1-2
V gene: TRBV5-1
CDR3 protein: CASSYGGDYGYTF
CDR3 DNA: TGCGCCAGCAGCTATGGGGGCGACTATGGCTACACCTTC

clone size: NA
D gene: NA
J gene: TRBJ2-3
V gene: TRBV11-1
CDR3 protein: CASSSPGKGADTQYF
CDR3 DNA: TGTGCCAGCAGCTCCCCAGGGAAAGGGGCAGATACGCAGTATTTT

clone size: NA
D gene: NA
J gene: TRBJ1-2
V gene: TRBV29-1
CDR3 protein: CSVSISGLGYTF
CDR3 DNA: TGCAGCGTTTCAATCTCTGGGCTCGGCTACACCTTC

clone size: NA
D gene: NA
J gene: TRBJ2-3
V gene: TRBV4-3
CDR3 protein: CASSQDLVTDTQYF
CDR3 DNA: TGCGCCAGCAGCCAAGATTTGGTCACAGATACGCAGTATTTT

clone size: NA
D gene: TRBD2
J gene: TRBJ2-1
V gene: TRBV10-3
CDR3 protein: CAISGDRTSGPEEQFF
CDR3 DNA: TGTGCCATCAGTGGGGACCGGACTAGCGGGCCTGAGGAGCAGTTCTTC

clone size: few
D gene: NA
J gene: TRBJ2-3
V gene: TRBV6-1
CDR3 protein: CASSAGLTRTDTQYF
CDR3 DNA: TGTGCCAGCAGTGCTGGACTGACTCGCACAGATACGCAGTATTTT

clone size: NA
D gene: NA
J gene: TRBJ2-1
V gene: TRBV12-3/TRBV12-4
CDR3 protein: CASSLGTILNEQFF
CDR3 DNA: TGTGCCAGCAGTTTGGGCACTATCCTCAATGAGCAGTTCTTC

clone size: NA
D gene: NA
J gene: TRBJ1-3
V gene: TRBV7-9
CDR3 protein: CASRAPRRIGDTIYF
CDR3 DNA: TGTGCCAGCAGGGCCCCTCGGAGGATCGGTGACACCATATATTTT

clone size: NA
D gene: NA
J gene: TRBJ2-5
V gene: TRBV6-1
CDR3 protein: CASSEVWGQETQYF
CDR3 DNA: TGTGCCAGCAGTGAAGTTTGGGGGCAAGAGACCCAGTACTTC

clone size: NA
D gene: TRBD2
J gene: TRBJ2-5
V gene: TRBV12-3/TRBV12-4
CDR3 protein: CASRIAGVRETQYF
CDR3 DNA: TGTGCCAGCAGAATAGCGGGAGTACGAGAGACCCAGTACTTC

clone size: few
D gene: NA
J gene: TRBJ2-5
V gene: TRBV5-4
CDR3 protein: CASSSIRSQETQYF
CDR3 DNA: TGTGCCAGCAGTTCTATCAGGTCCCAAGAGACCCAGTACTTC